This is a list of T cell receptor beta chains from one sample in a study of response to subunit inactivated influenza vaccine. TCRdb redid the calling of the RT-PCR reads with MiXCR, one entry per CDR3 protein. The table has 650,000 to 800,000 distinct CDR3 sequences, over 11% seen once. The sample in question was PBMCs from blood, obtained less than 15 days before vaccination. These receptors were taken from a man aged 45-65 years who received an inactivated influenza vaccine. CDR3s include the opening cysteine and the closing phenylalanine or tryptophan. D genes are given only for firm matches. The size field is filled for only some rows; it gives once, few, many or a size class.

>TRBJ2-1|TRBV11-2|few|.
CASSLVVGDSHEQFF
TGTGCCAGCAGCTTAGTAGTAGGAGATTCCCATGAGCAGTTCTTC
>TRBJ1-2|TRBV18|.|.
CASSPPIPGGDAYGYTF
TGTGCCAGCTCACCACCGATACCCGGGGGTGACGCCTATGGCTACACCTTC
>TRBJ2-3|TRBV4-3|.|.
CASSQGTFTDTQYF
TGCGCCAGCAGCCAAGGGACTTTTACAGATACGCAGTATTTT
>TRBJ1-1|TRBV7-2|few|.
CASSQRGTYTEAFF
TGTGCCAGCAGCCAGAGGGGAACGTACACTGAAGCTTTCTTT
>TRBJ2-1|TRBV4-3|.|TRBD1
CASSGQVEHEQFF
TGCGCCAGCAGCGGACAGGTCGAACATGAGCAGTTCTTC
>TRBJ2-3|TRBV18|.|TRBD2
CASSPLMGLSSAADTQYF
TGTGCCAGCTCACCACTTATGGGACTATCCTCAGCCGCAGATACGCAGTATTTT
>TRBJ1-2|TRBV29-1|many|TRBD1
CSARGGQEGPGYTF
TGCAGCGCCCGAGGCGGACAGGAGGGCCCAGGCTACACCTTC
>TRBJ1-5|TRBV29-1|few|TRBD1
CSVVLQGAGQPQHF
TGCAGCGTTGTTTTACAGGGGGCCGGACAGCCCCAGCATTTT
>TRBJ2-1|TRBV6-5|few|TRBD1
CASSYGTGAEQFF
TGTGCCAGCAGTTACGGAACAGGGGCTGAGCAGTTCTTC
>TRBJ2-1|TRBV18|few|TRBD1
CASSPPATGGPSSYNEQFF
TGTGCCAGCTCACCACCCGCGACAGGGGGGCCAAGCTCCTACAATGAGCAGTTCTTC
>TRBJ1-2|TRBV2|.|.
CASSEGTVANYGYTF
TGTGCCAGCAGTGAAGGGACGGTAGCTAACTATGGCTACACCTTC
>TRBJ2-4|TRBV7-3|.|TRBD1
CASSLTGTVQNIQYF
TGTGCCAGCAGCTTAACAGGGACAGTCCAAAACATTCAGTACTTC
>TRBJ1-1|TRBV7-9|few|.
CASSYSADVTGDTEAFF
TGTGCCAGCAGCTATTCGGCGGACGTCACCGGCGACACTGAAGCTTTCTTT
>TRBJ2-3|TRBV6-1|.|TRBD1
CASSSRQGQSTDTQYF
TGTGCCAGCAGTAGCCGACAGGGCCAAAGCACAGATACGCAGTATTTT
>TRBJ1-2|TRBV10-3|.|.
CPISEPQGRDAGYTF
TGTCCCATCAGTGAGCCTCAGGGGCGAGATGCTGGCTACACCTTC
>TRBJ1-5|TRBV7-4|few|.
CASSWVGNQPQHF
TGTGCCAGCAGCTGGGTCGGCAATCAGCCCCAGCATTTT
>TRBJ2-1|TRBV7-6|.|TRBD2
CASSARLGTSGYNEQFF
TGTGCCAGCAGCGCCCGTCTGGGGACTAGCGGATACAATGAGCAGTTCTTC
>TRBJ2-1|TRBV29-1|few|TRBD2
CSVEGSGFRAGGSSYNEQFF
TGCAGCGTTGAAGGGTCCGGTTTTAGGGCGGGGGGAAGCTCCTACAATGAGCAGTTCTTC
>TRBJ2-2|TRBV6-2/TRBV6-3|.|.
CASTDEGTNTGELFF
TGTGCCAGCACGGATGAGGGAACGAACACCGGGGAGCTGTTTTTT
>TRBJ2-6|TRBV20-1|.|.
CSATGGRDSISGANVLTF
TGCAGTGCTACCGGGGGGCGGGACAGTATCTCTGGGGCCAACGTCCTGACTTTC
>TRBJ2-3|TRBV19|.|.
CASSSRPRGRTDTQYF
TGTGCCAGTAGTTCCCGACCCCGGGGTAGGACAGATACGCAGTATTTT
>TRBJ2-2|TRBV3-1|.|.
CASSQVVRGAGELFF
TGTGCCAGCAGCCAAGTGGTACGGGGAGCCGGGGAGCTGTTTTTT
>TRBJ2-7|TRBV10-3|once|.
CATGQPNYEQYF
TGTGCCACCGGACAGCCTAACTACGAGCAGTACTTC
>TRBJ1-1|TRBV5-1|.|.
CASSITGLGAEAFF
TGCGCCAGCAGCATTACAGGCCTCGGGGCTGAAGCTTTCTTT
>TRBJ2-7|TRBV5-1|few|.
CASSLDPGIHEQYF
TGCGCCAGCAGCTTGGATCCGGGGATCCACGAGCAGTACTTC
>TRBJ2-1|TRBV5-5|.|.
CASSLSVYEQFF
TGTGCCAGCAGCTTATCCGTGTATGAGCAGTTCTTC
>TRBJ2-4|TRBV29-1|.|.
CSVAWGAKNIQYF
TGCAGCGTCGCCTGGGGGGCCAAAAACATTCAGTACTTC
>TRBJ1-1|TRBV12-3/TRBV12-4|.|TRBD1
CASSSRQGKRDTEAFF
TGTGCCAGCAGTTCGAGACAGGGGAAAAGGGACACTGAAGCTTTCTTT
>TRBJ2-7|TRBV7-2|.|TRBD1
CASSSSGTGAFWEQYF
TGTGCCAGCAGCTCATCCGGGACAGGGGCCTTTTGGGAGCAGTACTTC
>TRBJ2-7|TRBV7-9|many|TRBD1
CASSLGDRGLREQYF
TGTGCCAGCAGCTTAGGGGACAGGGGGCTTCGCGAGCAGTACTTC
>TRBJ2-7|TRBV6-5|.|.
CASSYPQGPHEQYF
TGTGCCAGCAGTTACCCACAGGGACCCCACGAGCAGTACTTC
>TRBJ1-5|TRBV7-8|.|.
CASSSLGNQPQHF
TGTGCCAGCAGCTCGTTGGGCAATCAGCCCCAGCATTTT
>TRBJ2-7|TRBV6-5|.|TRBD1
CASSLTGFGIYEQYF
TGTGCCAGCAGTTTGACAGGGTTCGGAATCTACGAGCAGTACTTC
>TRBJ1-2|TRBV27|few|.
CASSLSSVGPGWDYGYTF
TGTGCCAGCAGTTTATCGTCGGTGGGGCCTGGGTGGGACTATGGCTACACCTTC
>TRBJ2-3|TRBV4-3|few|.
CASSQELNLPDTQYF
TGCGCCAGCAGCCAAGAGTTGAATTTGCCCGATACGCAGTATTTT
>TRBJ2-6|TRBV7-3|.|TRBD2
CASSLPGGFSGANVLTF
TGTGCCAGCAGCTTACCGGGAGGCTTTTCTGGGGCCAACGTCCTGACTTTC
>TRBJ2-1|TRBV7-2|few|.
CASRLPGLAQFF
TGTGCCAGCAGATTACCGGGACTGGCGCAGTTCTTC
>TRBJ2-3|TRBV4-1|.|.
CASSQGQTGTDTQYF
TGCGCCAGCAGCCAAGGTCAAACCGGCACAGATACGCAGTATTTT
>TRBJ2-7|TRBV30|.|TRBD2
CDWSVSGGGAYEQYF
TGTGACTGGAGTGTTAGCGGGGGGGGAGCCTACGAGCAGTACTTC
>TRBJ2-5|TRBV11-2|.|TRBD1
CASSPRRAGGYEETQYF
TGTGCCAGCAGCCCTCGGAGGGCAGGGGGCTATGAAGAGACCCAGTACTTC
>TRBJ2-7|TRBV12-3/TRBV12-4|few|.
CASSKSGHWSGNTYEQYF
TGTGCCAGCAGCAAATCGGGACATTGGTCGGGTAATACCTACGAGCAGTACTTC
>TRBJ1-4|TRBV5-6|.|.
CASSFTGPATNEKLFF
TGTGCCAGCAGCTTTACAGGGCCTGCAACTAATGAAAAACTGTTTTTT
>TRBJ2-3|TRBV13|.|TRBD2
CASSLAAGGVYPDTQYF
TGTGCCAGCAGCTTGGCCGCGGGGGGCGTCTACCCAGATACGCAGTATTTT
>TRBJ2-5|TRBV7-2|many|.
CASSLWGAETQYF
TGTGCCAGCAGCTTATGGGGCGCGGAGACCCAGTACTTC
>TRBJ1-3|TRBV5-1|.|.
CASSPEGSGNTIYF
TGCGCCAGCAGCCCAGAAGGGTCTGGAAACACCATATATTTT
>TRBJ1-4|TRBV7-8|.|TRBD1
CASSRQGALGGGEKLFF
TGTGCCAGCAGCCGACAGGGGGCACTCGGTGGGGGTGAAAAACTGTTTTTT
>TRBJ2-7|TRBV7-2|few|TRBD2
CASSPYLAGGPYEQYF
TGTGCCAGCAGCCCATATCTAGCGGGAGGGCCTTACGAGCAGTACTTC
>TRBJ2-3|TRBV12-3/TRBV12-4|many|.
CASSLSGHADTQYF
TGTGCCAGCAGTTTATCTGGCCACGCAGATACGCAGTATTTT
>TRBJ2-5|TRBV5-1|.|TRBD2
CASSPTSGGAWETQYF
TGCGCCAGCAGCCCCACTAGCGGGGGGGCCTGGGAGACCCAGTACTTC
>TRBJ1-6|TRBV9|few|.
CASSGGQSYNSPLHF
TGTGCCAGCAGCGGAGGACAGTCCTATAATTCACCCCTCCACTTT
>TRBJ2-1|TRBV7-9|few|.
CASRDWEDSYNEQFF
TGTGCCAGCAGGGACTGGGAGGACTCCTACAATGAGCAGTTCTTC
>TRBJ2-1|TRBV6-5|few|.
CASSLLRGVFYNEQFF
TGTGCCAGCAGTTTACTCAGGGGGGTTTTCTACAATGAGCAGTTCTTC
>TRBJ2-1|TRBV7-3|few|.
CASSFPPINEQFF
TGTGCCAGCAGCTTCCCCCCAATCAATGAGCAGTTCTTC
>TRBJ1-6|TRBV12-3/TRBV12-4|.|.
CASSLAPHNSPLHF
TGTGCCAGCAGTTTGGCCCCCCATAATTCACCCCTCCACTTT
>TRBJ2-2|TRBV10-3|few|.
CAISESTGTNTGELFF
TGTGCCATCAGTGAGTCCACAGGGACGAACACCGGGGAGCTGTTTTTT
>TRBJ2-1|TRBV28|many|TRBD1
CASNRGQGINEQFF
TGTGCCTCAAATAGGGGACAGGGGATCAATGAGCAGTTCTTC
>TRBJ1-1|TRBV2|few|TRBD1
CASRIDRGTADTEAFF
TGTGCCAGCAGGATTGACAGGGGTACTGCGGACACTGAAGCTTTCTTT